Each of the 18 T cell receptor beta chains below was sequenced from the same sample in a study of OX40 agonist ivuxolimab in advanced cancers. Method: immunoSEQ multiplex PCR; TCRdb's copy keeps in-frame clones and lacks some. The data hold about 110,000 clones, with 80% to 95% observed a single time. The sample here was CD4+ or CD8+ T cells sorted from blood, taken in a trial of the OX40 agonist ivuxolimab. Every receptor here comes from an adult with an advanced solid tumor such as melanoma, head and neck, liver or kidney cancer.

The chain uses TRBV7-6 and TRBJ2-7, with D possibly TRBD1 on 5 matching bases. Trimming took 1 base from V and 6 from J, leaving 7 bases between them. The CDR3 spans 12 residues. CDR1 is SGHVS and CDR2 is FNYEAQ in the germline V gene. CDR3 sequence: CASSLVGREQYF. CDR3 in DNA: TGTGCCAGCAGCTTAGTGGGGCGCGAGCAGTACTTC.

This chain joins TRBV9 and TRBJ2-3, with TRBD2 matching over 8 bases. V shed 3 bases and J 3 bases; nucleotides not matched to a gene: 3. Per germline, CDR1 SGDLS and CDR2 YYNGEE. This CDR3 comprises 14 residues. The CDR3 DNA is TGTGCCAGCAGCGCGGGGGGGAGGACAGATACGCAGTATTTT. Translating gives CASSAGGRTDTQYF. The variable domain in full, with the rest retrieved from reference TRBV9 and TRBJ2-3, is DSGVTQTPKHLITATGQRVTLRCSPRSGDLSVYWYQQSLDQGLQFLIQYYNGEERAKGNILERFSAQQFPDLHSELNLSSLELGDSALYFCASSAGGRTDTQYFGPGTRLTVL.

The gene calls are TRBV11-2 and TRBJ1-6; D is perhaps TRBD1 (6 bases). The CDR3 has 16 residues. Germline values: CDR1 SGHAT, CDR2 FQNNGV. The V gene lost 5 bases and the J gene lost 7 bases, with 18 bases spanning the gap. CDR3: CASSRAGAAGNSPLHF. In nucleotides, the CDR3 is TGTGCCAGCAGCCGCGCAGGGGCGGCCGGAAATTCACCCCTCCACTTT.

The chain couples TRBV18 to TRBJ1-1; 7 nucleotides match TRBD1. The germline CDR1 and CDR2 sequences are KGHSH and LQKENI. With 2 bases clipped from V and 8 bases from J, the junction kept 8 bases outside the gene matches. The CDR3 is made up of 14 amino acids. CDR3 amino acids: CASSPKTGAGEAFF. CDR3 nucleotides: TGTGCCAGCTCACCAAAAACAGGGGCTGGGGAAGCTTTCTTT.

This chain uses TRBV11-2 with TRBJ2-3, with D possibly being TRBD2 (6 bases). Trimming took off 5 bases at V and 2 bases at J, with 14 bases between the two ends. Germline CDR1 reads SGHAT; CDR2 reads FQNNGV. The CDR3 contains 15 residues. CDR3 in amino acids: CASSTAGGYTDTQYF. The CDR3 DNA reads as TGTGCCAGCAGCACGGCTGGGGGGTACACAGATACGCAGTATTTT. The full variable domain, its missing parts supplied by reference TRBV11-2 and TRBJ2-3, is EAGVAQSPRYKIIEKRQSVAFWCNPISGHATLYWYQQILGQGPKLLIQFQNNGVVDDSQLPKDRFSAERLKGVDSTLKIQPAKLEDSAVYLCASSTAGGYTDTQYFGPGTRLTVL.

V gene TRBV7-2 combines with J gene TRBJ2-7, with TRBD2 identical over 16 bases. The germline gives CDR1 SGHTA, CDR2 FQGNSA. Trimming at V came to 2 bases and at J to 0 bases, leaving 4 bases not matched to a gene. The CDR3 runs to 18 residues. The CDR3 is CASSLRGLAGGTSYEQYF. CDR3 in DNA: TGTGCCAGCAGCTTACGGGGACTAGCGGGAGGGACCTCCTACGAGCAGTACTTC.

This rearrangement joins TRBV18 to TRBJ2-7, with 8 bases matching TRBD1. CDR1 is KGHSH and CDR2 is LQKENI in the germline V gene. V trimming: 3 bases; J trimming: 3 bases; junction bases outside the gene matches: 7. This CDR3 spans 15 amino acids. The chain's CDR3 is CASSPGQGRYYEQYF. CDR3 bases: TGTGCCAGCTCACCCGGACAGGGAAGATACTACGAGCAGTACTTC.

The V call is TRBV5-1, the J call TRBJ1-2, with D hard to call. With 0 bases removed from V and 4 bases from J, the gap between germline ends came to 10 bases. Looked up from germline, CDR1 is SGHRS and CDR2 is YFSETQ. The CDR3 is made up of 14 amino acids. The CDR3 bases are TGCGCCAGCAGCTTGGACCCGAACTCCTATGGCTACACCTTC. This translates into CASSLDPNSYGYTF. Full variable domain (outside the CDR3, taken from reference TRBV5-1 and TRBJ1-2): KAGVTQTPRYLIKTRGQQVTLSCSPISGHRSVSWYQQTPGQGLQFLFEYFSETQRNKGNFPGRFSGRQFSNSRSEMNVSTLELGDSALYLCASSLDPNSYGYTFGSGTRLTVV.

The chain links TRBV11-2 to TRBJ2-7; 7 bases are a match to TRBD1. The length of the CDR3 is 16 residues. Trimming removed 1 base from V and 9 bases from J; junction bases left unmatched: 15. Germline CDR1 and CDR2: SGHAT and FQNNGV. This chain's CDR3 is CASSLAQGQFRGRQYF. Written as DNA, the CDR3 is TGTGCCAGCAGCTTAGCCCAGGGGCAATTCAGGGGGAGGCAGTACTTC.

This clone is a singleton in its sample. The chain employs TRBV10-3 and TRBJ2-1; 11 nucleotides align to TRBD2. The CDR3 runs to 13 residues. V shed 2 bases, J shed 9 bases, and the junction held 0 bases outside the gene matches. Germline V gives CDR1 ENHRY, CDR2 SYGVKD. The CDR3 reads CAISEGTSGEQFF. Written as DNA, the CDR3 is TGTGCCATCAGTGAGGGGACTAGCGGTGAGCAGTTCTTC.

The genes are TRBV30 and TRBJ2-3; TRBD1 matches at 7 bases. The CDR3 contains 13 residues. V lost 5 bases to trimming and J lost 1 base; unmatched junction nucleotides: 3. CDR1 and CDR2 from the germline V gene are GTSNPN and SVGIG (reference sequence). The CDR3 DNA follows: TGTGCCTGGGCAGGGGGAGGCACAGATACGCAGTATTTT. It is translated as CAWAGGGTDTQYF.

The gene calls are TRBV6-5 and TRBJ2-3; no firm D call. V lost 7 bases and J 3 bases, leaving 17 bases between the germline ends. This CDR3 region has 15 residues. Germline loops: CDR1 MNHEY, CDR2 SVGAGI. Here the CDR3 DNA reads TGTGCCAGCACCACAGCAGGAGCCGAGACAGATACGCAGTATTTT. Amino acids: CASTTAGAETDTQYF.

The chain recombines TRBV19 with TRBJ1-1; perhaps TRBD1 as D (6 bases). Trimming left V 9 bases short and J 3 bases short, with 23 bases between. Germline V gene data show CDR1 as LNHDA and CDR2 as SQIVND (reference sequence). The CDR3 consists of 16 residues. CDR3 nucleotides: TGTGCCAGCACCCCGGGGGGCTTTTTTGGGGACACTGAAGCTTTCTTT. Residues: CASTPGGFFGDTEAFF.

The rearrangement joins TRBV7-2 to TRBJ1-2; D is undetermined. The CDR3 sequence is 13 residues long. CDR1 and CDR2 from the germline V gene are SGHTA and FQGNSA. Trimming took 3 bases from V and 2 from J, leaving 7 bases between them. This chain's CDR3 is CASSLAGNYGYTF. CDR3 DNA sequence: TGTGCCAGCAGCTTGGCGGGGAACTATGGCTACACCTTC.

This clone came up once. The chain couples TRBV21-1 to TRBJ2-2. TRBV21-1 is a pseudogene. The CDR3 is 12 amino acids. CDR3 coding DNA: TGTGCCAGCAGCAGGTACACCGGGGAGCTGTTTTTT. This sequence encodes CASSRYTGELFF.

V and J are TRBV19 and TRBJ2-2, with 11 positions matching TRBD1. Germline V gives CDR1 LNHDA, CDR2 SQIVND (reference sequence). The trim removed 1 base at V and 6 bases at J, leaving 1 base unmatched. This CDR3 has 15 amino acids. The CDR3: CASSIGGQGAGELFF. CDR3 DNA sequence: TGTGCCAGTAGTATAGGGGGACAGGGGGCCGGGGAGCTGTTTTTT.

The CDR3 is CASSPPLRNTEAFF. CDR3 coding DNA: TGCGCCAGCAGCCCCCCCTTGAGAAACACTGAAGCTTTCTTT. The V gene is TRBV4-1, the J gene TRBJ1-1; D remains unclear. The V and J ends lost 4 bases and 2 bases respectively, with 11 bases between them. The CDR3 totals 14 residues. Germline V gives CDR1 MGHRA, CDR2 YSYEKL.

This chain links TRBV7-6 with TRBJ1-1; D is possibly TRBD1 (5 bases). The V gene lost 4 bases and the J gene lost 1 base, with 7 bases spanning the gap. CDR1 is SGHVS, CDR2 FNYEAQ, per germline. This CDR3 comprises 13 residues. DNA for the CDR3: TGTGCCAGCAGCTCCGGACAGAACACTGAAGCTTTCTTT. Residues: CASSSGQNTEAFF.